The 23 T cell receptor beta chains given below trace back to one sample, sequenced in a study of PD-L1 blockade in urothelial cancer. Only in-frame clones appear in the TCRdb table, and some are missing; sequencing was by immunoSEQ multiplex PCR. The top ten hold more than 25% of the sample, which has under 40,000 clones, 84% seen once. The material was PBMCs, obtained around atezolizumab (anti-PD-L1) treatment. The source of these receptors is a man aged 55 to 70 with urothelial cancer.

The rearrangement links TRBV5-1 to TRBJ2-2, with D possibly matching TRBD1 (6 bases). Per the germline V gene, CDR1 is SGHRS and CDR2 is YFSETQ. The CDR3 has 15 residues. V lost 7 bases and J lost 8, with 21 bases in between. The DNA of the CDR3 is TGCGCCAGCCGAACAAACCCTGGGGGCGTGGGGGAGCTGTTTTTT. It translates to CASRTNPGGVGELFF.

This clone was recorded once. Compared with germline, one end of the junction differs, possibly owing to a read error. The gene calls are TRBV5-5 and TRBJ2-7, with 11 positions matching TRBD2. Germline V lookup: CDR1 SGHKS, CDR2 YYEKEE (reference sequence). The CDR3 has 13 amino acids. CDR3 DNA sequence: TGTGCCAGCAGCTTGGACCCTACTAGCGGGAGTATCTTC. This translates into CASSLDPTSGSIF.

This clone was recorded once. V gene TRBV6-1 combines with J gene TRBJ2-7, with D perhaps matching TRBD1 (6 bases). Trimming took 4 bases from V and 5 from J, leaving 9 bases between them. Germline values: CDR1 MNHNS, CDR2 SASEGT. There are 12 residues in the CDR3. This chain's CDR3 is CASSGGPHEQYF. The CDR3 DNA follows: TGTGCCAGCAGTGGGGGGCCCCACGAGCAGTACTTC.

V usage is TRBV4-3 and J usage is TRBJ1-4, with a possible D match to TRBD1 (6 bases). Trimming took 4 bases from V and 8 from J, leaving 23 bases between them. The germline gives CDR1 LGHNA, CDR2 YSLEER. The CDR3 is made up of 17 amino acids. The CDR3 loop reads CASSPRIRGGPGEKLFF. The CDR3 DNA follows: TGCGCCAGCAGCCCCCGGATCAGGGGTGGGCCTGGGGAAAAACTGTTTTTT.

The chain employs TRBV7-2 and TRBJ2-1; 8 bases match TRBD2. J gave up 10 bases and V 5 bases, and 4 bases lay outside the gene matches. Germline V lookup: CDR1 SGHTA, CDR2 FQGNSA. There are 12 residues in the CDR3. CDR3 nucleotides: TGTGCCAGCAGCCCACGACTAGCGGAGCAGTTCTTC. Protein: CASSPRLAEQFF. Based on the CDR3 plus reference TRBV7-2 and TRBJ2-1, the full variable domain is GAGVSQSPSNKVTEKGKDVELRCDPISGHTALYWYRQSLGQGLEFLIYFQGNSAPDKSGLPSDRFSAERTGGSVSTLTIQRTQQEDSAVYLCASSPRLAEQFFGPGTRLTVL.

This clone was found a few times. The V and J genes are TRBV6-1 and TRBJ2-7; 9 nucleotides agree with TRBD1. The V gene end was trimmed by 5 bases and the J gene end by 4 bases; junction bases not matched to a gene: 9. The CDR3 covers 15 residues. CDR1 and CDR2 (germline): MNHNS, SASEGT. The CDR3 DNA is TGTGCCAGCAGTACCACAGGGGGCGGTCGGTACGAGCAGTACTTC. It yields the protein CASSTTGGGRYEQYF.

The sample holds a few counts of this clone. The chain has TRBV27 and TRBJ1-1; D may be TRBD1 (6 bases). Trimming took 3 bases from V and 3 from J, leaving 20 bases between them. CDR3 length: 17 amino acids. Germline V gives CDR1 MNHEY, CDR2 SMNVEV (reference sequence). CDR3 protein: CASSFQQSRGRDTEAFF. The CDR3, as DNA: TGTGCCAGCAGTTTCCAACAATCCAGGGGAAGGGACACTGAAGCTTTCTTT.

This chain uses TRBV6-4 with TRBJ2-3; 7 nucleotides line up with TRBD1. CDR1 and CDR2 (germline): MRHNA, SNTAGT. J was trimmed by 2 bases and V by 5 bases; bases with no gene match: 4. This CDR3 is 14 amino acids long. This chain's CDR3 is CASSPGQATDTQYF. The CDR3 DNA reads as TGTGCCAGCAGTCCCGGACAGGCCACAGATACGCAGTATTTT.

The J gene is TRBJ2-1, the V gene TRBV9; 10 nucleotides align to TRBD2. Germline V gives CDR1 SGDLS, CDR2 YYNGEE. Losses at the gene ends were 3 bases for V and 3 bases for J; bases not matched to a gene: 9. The length of the CDR3 is 17 residues. The CDR3 spells CASSEKRVAGGYNEQFF. For the CDR3, the DNA is TGTGCCAGCAGCGAAAAGAGGGTAGCGGGAGGCTACAATGAGCAGTTCTTC.

The rearrangement joins TRBV30 to TRBJ1-6, with 7 bases identical to TRBD1. The junction had 11 bases not matched to a gene; V was cut back by 2 bases and J by 10 bases. The CDR3 runs 15 residues. CDR1 and CDR2 from the germline V gene are GTSNPN and SVGIG (reference sequence). This chain's CDR3 is CAWSSETGLTSPLHF. The CDR3 DNA reads as TGTGCCTGGAGTTCGGAGACAGGGCTAACCTCACCCCTCCACTTT.

The gene calls are TRBV13 and TRBJ2-5, with TRBD2 identical over 11 bases. Germline CDR1 and CDR2: PRHDT and FYEKMQ (reference sequence). The CDR3 sequence is 19 residues long. J lost 3 bases, V lost 3 bases, and 15 bases had no gene match. CDR3 sequence reads: CASSFLRLAGPIDEETQYF. For the CDR3, the DNA is TGTGCCAGCAGCTTCTTAAGACTAGCGGGGCCCATCGACGAAGAGACCCAGTACTTC.

This clone was seen a few times. The chain combines TRBV19 with TRBJ2-7; 7 bases agree with TRBD1. Germline loops: CDR1 LNHDA, CDR2 SQIVND (reference sequence). This CDR3 has 13 amino acids. V was pared by 7 bases and J by 4 bases, with 7 bases of the junction left unmatched. The CDR3 DNA reads TGTGCCAGTAAAGTTCCAGGGGGTTACGAGCAGTACTTC. Translated: CASKVPGGYEQYF.

This clone came up a few times. CDR3 sequence (DNA): TGTGCCAGCAGCCCTAGGGGGGGGACAGGGTGGACAGATACGCAGTATTTT. Its protein is CASSPRGGTGWTDTQYF. The chain links TRBV7-3 to TRBJ2-3, with TRBD1 matching 9 bases. The germline gives CDR1 SGHTA, CDR2 FQGTGA. J lost 3 bases, V lost 5 bases, and 12 bases had no gene match. The CDR3 consists of 17 residues.

This clone appeared once. The chain uses TRBV5-1 and TRBJ2-6; the D is unclear. V was trimmed by 5 bases and J by 0 bases, leaving 6 bases between them. The CDR3 consists of 14 residues. The germline V gene has CDR1 SGHRS and CDR2 YFSETQ. In nucleotides, the CDR3 is TGCGCCAGCAGTATCAGCTCTGGGGCCAACGTCCTGACTTTC. As protein: CASSISSGANVLTF.

This clone was counted between two and nine times. The chain uses TRBV9 and TRBJ1-2, with unresolved D. Per the germline V gene, CDR1 is SGDLS and CDR2 is YYNGEE. V was clipped by 0 bases and J by 8 bases, with 17 bases between them. The CDR3 runs 15 residues. CDR3 loop: CASSVEAQPVIGYTF. CDR3 DNA: TGTGCCAGCAGCGTAGAAGCACAGCCTGTGATAGGCTACACCTTC.

The J gene is TRBJ1-1, the V gene TRBV6-5; tentative D call: TRBD1 (6 bases). Germline loops: CDR1 MNHEY, CDR2 SVGAGI. V gave up 0 bases and J gave up 5 bases, with 13 bases separating them. The CDR3 spans 15 residues. The CDR3: CASSYSGTTRTEAFF. The CDR3 DNA sequence: TGTGCCAGCAGTTACTCCGGGACAACCCGGACTGAAGCTTTCTTT.

This chain joins TRBV15 and TRBJ2-7; maybe TRBD2 (6 bases). V was trimmed by 3 bases and J by 9 bases, leaving 12 bases between them. Germline assignment: CDR1 LNHNV and CDR2 YYDKDF (reference sequence). The CDR3 is made up of 12 amino acids. CDR3 residues: CATSRPGARQYF. CDR3 nucleotides: TGTGCCACCAGCAGGCCGGGAGCAAGGCAGTACTTC.

The chain combines TRBV5-4 with TRBJ2-5; perhaps TRBD2 as D (7 bases). V gave up 0 bases and J gave up 4 bases, with 19 bases separating them. The CDR3 runs 17 residues. Germline V CDR1 and CDR2: SGHNT, YYREEE (reference sequence). This CDR3 reads CASSLGRGGASGETQYF. CDR3 nucleotide sequence: TGTGCCAGCAGCTTGGGTCGAGGGGGGGCTTCGGGAGAGACCCAGTACTTC.

The chain joins TRBV10-3 to TRBJ2-5; TRBD1 is a possible D gene (6 bases). The germline CDR1 and CDR2 sequences are ENHRY and SYGVKD. The length of the CDR3 is 13 residues. Trimming left V 10 bases short and J 5 bases short, with 17 bases between. CDR3 residues: CATEGETRETQYF. CDR3 bases: TGTGCCACCGAGGGGGAAACCAGGGAGACCCAGTACTTC.

V and J are TRBV5-4 and TRBJ2-3; 7 bases line up with TRBD1. Germline-derived CDR1 and CDR2 are SGHNT and YYREEE (reference sequence). After removal of 4 bases from V and 4 bases from J, the junction contained 15 bases not matched to a gene. This CDR3 is 17 amino acids long. In DNA, the CDR3 is TGTGCCAGCAGCCCGGGTGAAAGGACAGGTAGGGCAGATACGCAGTATTTT. Encoded protein: CASSPGERTGRADTQYF.

A few counts support this clone. V gene TRBV6-5 combines with J gene TRBJ1-1; maybe TRBD1 (6 bases). The CDR3 length is 16 residues. Germline V lookup: CDR1 MNHEY, CDR2 SVGAGI. V was cut by 4 bases and J by 0 bases, with 15 bases left in between. The CDR3 coding sequence is TGTGCCAGCAGTTCGCCCTACCAGGGGATGAACACTGAAGCTTTCTTT. This encodes CASSSPYQGMNTEAFF.

The rearrangement links TRBV5-5 to TRBJ2-7; no reliable D call. The CDR3 length is 14 residues. Germline V gives CDR1 SGHKS, CDR2 YYEKEE (reference sequence). V gave up 0 bases and J gave up 1 base, with 8 bases separating them. CDR3 protein: CASSLVGRSYEQYF. For the CDR3, the DNA is TGTGCCAGCAGCTTGGTCGGCAGGTCCTACGAGCAGTACTTC. Full variable domain (outside the CDR3, taken from reference TRBV5-5 and TRBJ2-7): DAGVTQSPTHLIKTRGQQVTLRCSPISGHKSVSWYQQVLGQGPQFIFQYYEKEERGRGNFPDRFSARQFPNYSSELNVNALLLGDSALYLCASSLVGRSYEQYFGPGTRLTVT.

V is TRBV5-1 and J is TRBJ2-2; D gene uncertain. Trimming took 4 bases from V and 7 from J, leaving 14 bases between them. This CDR3 is 14 amino acids long. Per the germline V gene, CDR1 is SGHRS and CDR2 is YFSETQ. The CDR3 nucleotides read TGCGCCAGCAGCCACGGTCAAGAGGTCGGGGAGCTGTTTTTT. It yields the protein CASSHGQEVGELFF.